Sequencing of this TCR beta chain was carried out in a study of vaccination effects on CD4 cells after COVID-19. V gave up 6 bases and J gave up 8 bases, with 8 bases separating them. The CDR3 is 12 amino acids. In germline, CDR1 is LGHNT, CDR2 FRNRAP. Following culture for roughly 10 days, CD4+ T cells were isolated. Of the BNT162b2 and mRNA-1273 vaccines, participants received two doses of one or the other. Each vaccine recipient was nucleocapsid antibody negative and had no prior SARS-CoV-2 infection. On day 3 and again on day 7, half the medium was replaced with IL-2 medium. Repertoires were generated with immunoSEQ multiplex PCR, while TCRdb's copy carries only in-frame clones and drops some. The data hold about 66,000 clones, with approximately 79% observed a single time. This clone showed up just a few times. What it binds is unknown.

The chain links TRBV12-5 to TRBJ1-6; D is uncertain. The sequence came from a human donor who received a COVID-19 vaccine. Material: CD4+ T cells from PBMCs cultured without peptide, obtained after COVID-19 vaccination. The CDR3 region has the DNA TGTGCTAGTGGCAAATATCATTCACCCCTCCACTTT. Translation: CASGKYHSPLHF.